These 22 T cell receptor beta chains share one sample of origin, sequenced in a study of Graves' ophthalmopathy and Graves' hyperthyroidism. Scientists amplified the TCR beta CDR3 regions from RNA transcripts. The first-round RT-PCR employed HTBI primers together with the Qiagen OneStep RT-PCR kit. A multiplex PCR was then performed as the second round. TCRdb independently ran MiXCR on the multiplex PCR reads; one entry per CDR3 protein. The sample consists of 500,000 to 600,000 distinct CDR3 sequences, 39% of them appearing once. Sequenced input: peripheral blood or thyroid tissue (not recorded which). The receptors come from an adult man with Graves' hyperthyroidism.

This clonotype was seen a few times. The chain uses TRBV19 and TRBJ1-1; D remains ambiguous. V lost 0 bases, J lost 2 bases, and 10 bases lay in between. This CDR3 contains 15 residues. Germline-derived CDR1 and CDR2 are LNHDA and SQIVND (reference sequence). The CDR3 region has the DNA TGTGCCAGTAGTATAGATGTAAAGGTAAACACTGAAGCTTTCTTT. Translation: CASSIDVKVNTEAFF.

This clonotype is a singleton in its sample. At one end the junction does not follow the germline gene, possibly because of a read error. The chain couples TRBV5-4 to TRBJ2-2, with D possibly being TRBD2 (5 bases). Germline V gene data show CDR1 as SGHNT and CDR2 as YYREEE (reference sequence). This CDR3 region has 14 residues. The CDR3 here is CASSLTSASGELLF. The CDR3 DNA is TGTGCCAGCAGCCTAACTAGTGCGTCCGGGGAGCTACTTTTT.

The CDR3 region is CASSNRGAYEQYF. The CDR3 DNA follows: TGTGCCAGCAGCAACAGGGGGGCCTACGAGCAGTACTTC. This chain uses TRBV27 with TRBJ2-7, with 8 positions matching TRBD1. The V gene end was trimmed by 6 bases and the J gene end by 2 bases; junction bases not matched to a gene: 3. CDR3 size: 13 residues. The germline CDR1 and CDR2 sequences are MNHEY and SMNVEV (reference sequence).

The CDR3 here is CSAGTGGVGQPQHF. In nucleotides, the CDR3 is TGCAGTGCTGGTACAGGGGGCGTTGGTCAGCCCCAGCATTTT. This sequence joins TRBV20-1 and TRBJ1-5, with 9 bases that match TRBD1. Germline V gene data show CDR1 as DFQATT and CDR2 as SNEGSKA (reference sequence). The V gene end was trimmed by 5 bases and the J gene end by 6 bases; junction bases not matched to a gene: 8. The CDR3 is made up of 14 amino acids.

The rearrangement joins TRBV29-1 to TRBJ1-1; D call uncertain. Germline V gene lookup returns CDR1 SQVTM and CDR2 ANQGSEA. Trimming took off 4 bases at V and 5 bases at J, with 20 bases between the two ends. The CDR3 spans 15 residues. CDR3 in amino acids: CSVALASNEQTEAFF. The CDR3 region has the DNA TGCAGCGTTGCTCTAGCAAGCAATGAGCAGACTGAAGCTTTCTTT. Full variable domain (missing parts from reference TRBV29-1 and TRBJ1-1): SAVISQKPSRDICQRGTSLTIQCQVDSQVTMMFWYRQQPGQSLTLIATANQGSEATYESGFVIDKFPISRPNLTFSTLTVSNMSPEDSSIYLCSVALASNEQTEAFFGQGTRLTVV.

The rearrangement links TRBV7-9 to TRBJ2-7; 10 nucleotides agree with TRBD2. Germline V lookup: CDR1 SEHNR, CDR2 FQNEAQ (reference sequence). The CDR3 is made up of 15 amino acids. The V gene end was trimmed by 5 bases and the J gene end by 1 base; junction bases not matched to a gene: 5. The CDR3: CASSVRLAGSYEQYF. In DNA form, the CDR3 reads TGTGCCAGCAGCGTGCGACTAGCGGGTTCCTACGAGCAGTACTTC.

This clonotype has only a few counts. The chain joins TRBV5-4 to TRBJ2-3, with D hard to call. V gave up 4 bases and J gave up 4 bases, with 10 bases separating them. The CDR3 spans 13 residues. Per the germline V gene, CDR1 is SGHNT and CDR2 is YYREEE (reference sequence). CDR3 residues: CASSPDGPDTQYF. The DNA of the CDR3 is TGTGCCAGCAGCCCGGACGGTCCAGATACGCAGTATTTT.

This chain links TRBV5-1 with TRBJ2-2, with 9 bases lining up with TRBD2. The CDR3 is 18 residues long. J gave up 7 bases and V 4 bases, and 17 bases lay outside the gene matches. Germline V CDR1 and CDR2: SGHRS, YFSETQ. In DNA, the CDR3 is TGCGCCAGCAGCCGCACAACCTCGGGACTAGCCCTTTTCGGGGAGCTGTTTTTT. This codes for CASSRTTSGLALFGELFF.

The table lists this clonotype with a few counts. The rearrangement joins TRBV29-1 to TRBJ2-3; D ambiguous. The CDR3 has 12 amino acids. CDR1 is SQVTM, CDR2 ANQGSEA, per germline. Trimming cost V 2 bases and J 2 bases, with 5 bases left between them. CDR3 region: CSVEQITDTQYF. The CDR3 region has the DNA TGCAGCGTTGAACAGATCACAGATACGCAGTATTTT.

The genes are TRBV10-1 and TRBJ2-5; weak D call: TRBD1 (5 bases). Germline-derived CDR1 and CDR2 are WNHNN and SYGVQD (reference sequence). The V and J ends lost 0 bases and 2 bases respectively, with 7 bases between them. The CDR3 runs 14 residues. CDR3 protein: CASSESRQQETQYF. In DNA, the CDR3 is TGCGCCAGCAGTGAGTCGAGACAGCAAGAGACCCAGTACTTC.

This clonotype was seen many times. The chain couples TRBV11-2 to TRBJ2-5, with 10 bases aligning to TRBD2. Germline values: CDR1 SGHAT, CDR2 FQNNGV. This CDR3 contains 16 residues. J lost 4 bases, V lost 5 bases, and 10 bases had no gene match. This chain's CDR3 is CASSPMLAGGAETQYF. For the CDR3, the DNA is TGTGCCAGCAGCCCTATGTTAGCGGGAGGAGCAGAGACCCAGTACTTC.

The chain couples TRBV5-6 to TRBJ1-2; D is unresolved. In germline, CDR1 is SGHDT, CDR2 YYEEEE. V lost 4 bases, J lost 2 bases, and 12 bases lay in between. The CDR3 extends over 14 amino acids. The CDR3 bases are TGTGCCAGCAGCCGGTTCCCGGGGAACTATGGCTACACCTTC. This gives the protein CASSRFPGNYGYTF.

This clonotype was recorded many times. The chain employs TRBV25-1 and TRBJ2-1, with 9 bases aligning to TRBD1. The CDR3 has 15 residues. The germline gives CDR1 MGHDK, CDR2 SYGVNS. Trimming removed 4 bases from V and 9 bases from J; junction bases left unmatched: 10. CDR3 protein: CASSGWDREAGEQFF. The CDR3 nucleotides are TGTGCCAGCAGTGGCTGGGACAGGGAGGCGGGTGAGCAGTTCTTC.

This clonotype was picked up a small number of times. The rearrangement links TRBV19 to TRBJ2-7, with TRBD2 as a possible D gene (6 bases). The CDR3 spans 13 residues. V was cut by 3 bases and J by 6 bases, with 12 bases left in between. Germline V gene data show CDR1 as LNHDA and CDR2 as SQIVND (reference sequence). DNA of the CDR3: TGTGCCAGTAGTATCGGGGGTCGGGGCGAGCAGTACTTC. Translating gives CASSIGGRGEQYF.

V gene TRBV12-3 or TRBV12-4 combines with J gene TRBJ1-5; 8 nucleotides agree with TRBD1. The CDR3 runs to 17 residues. V trimming: 6 bases; J trimming: 0 bases; junction bases outside the gene matches: 10. CDR3 loop: CASSGTGPMISNQPQHF. CDR3 nucleotide sequence: TGTGCCAGCAGCGGGACAGGTCCTATGATTAGCAATCAGCCCCAGCATTTT.

The CDR3 region is CASSPIRTGRVEQYF. CDR3 nucleotide sequence: TGTGCCAGCAGCCCAATTAGGACAGGGCGGGTCGAGCAGTACTTC. V usage is TRBV5-6 and J usage is TRBJ2-7; 8 positions match TRBD1. The CDR3 sequence is 15 residues long. The V segment lost 4 bases and the J segment 6 bases; nucleotides outside the gene matches: 12. Germline V gene lookup returns CDR1 SGHDT and CDR2 YYEEEE.

The rearrangement joins TRBV7-9 to TRBJ2-7; 11 bases map to TRBD1. Germline CDR1 reads SEHNR; CDR2 reads FQNEAQ (reference sequence). V was pared by 6 bases and J by 4 bases, with 11 bases of the junction left unmatched. The CDR3 runs 16 residues. The CDR3 sequence: CASSFGQGAGWYEQYF. The DNA for the CDR3 is TGTGCCAGCAGTTTCGGACAGGGGGCGGGCTGGTACGAGCAGTACTTC.

This clonotype was seen only a few times. The V gene is TRBV2, the J gene TRBJ1-4; D possibly corresponds to TRBD1 (6 bases). Trimming stripped 6 bases from V and 8 bases from J, with 16 bases between. Germline lookup yields CDR1 SNHLY and CDR2 FYNNEI. This CDR3 contains 14 residues. This CDR3 reads CASRGQPAGEKLFF. For the CDR3, the DNA is TGTGCCAGCAGAGGACAGCCGGCAGGGGAAAAACTGTTTTTT. Full variable domain (missing parts from reference TRBV2 and TRBJ1-4): EPEVTQTPSHQVTQMGQEVILRCVPISNHLYFYWYRQILGQKVEFLVSFYNNEISEKSEIFDDQFSVERPDGSNFTLKIRSTKLEDSAMYFCASRGQPAGEKLFFGSGTQLSVL.

V gene TRBV11-3 combines with J gene TRBJ2-5; unclear D gene. The CDR3 extends over 16 amino acids. The germline V and J ends were trimmed by 0 bases and 5 bases, with 16 bases remaining between them. Germline CDR1 reads SGHNT; CDR2 reads YENEEA. CDR3 protein: CASSLDPPGSGETQYF. In DNA form, the CDR3 reads TGTGCCAGCAGCTTAGACCCCCCCGGAAGTGGGGAGACCCAGTACTTC.

The V and J genes are TRBV5-1 and TRBJ1-5; D might be TRBD1 (5 bases). The CDR3 is made up of 21 amino acids. Trimming left V 0 bases short and J 0 bases short, with 25 bases between. Germline values: CDR1 SGHRS, CDR2 YFSETQ. The CDR3 nucleotides are TGCGCCAGCAGCTTGGACCGGGACGGAGTCCGGGATAGGTATAGCAATCAGCCCCAGCATTTT. It translates to CASSLDRDGVRDRYSNQPQHF.

This clonotype was picked up many times. The chain uses TRBV24-1 and TRBJ1-5; D may be TRBD1 (5 bases). The germline gives CDR1 KGHDR, CDR2 SFDVKD. Trimming removed 7 bases from V and 0 bases from J, with 15 bases in between. The CDR3 is 16 residues long. The CDR3 sequence: CATSDTRGDSNQPQHF. The CDR3, as DNA: TGTGCCACCAGCGACACTCGGGGGGATAGCAATCAGCCCCAGCATTTT.

This clonotype was seen repeatedly, ten times or more. The chain links TRBV7-9 to TRBJ2-5; D perhaps matches TRBD1 (5 bases). The CDR3 is 11 residues long. Germline assignment: CDR1 SEHNR and CDR2 FQNEAQ (reference sequence). V was pared by 5 bases and J by 7 bases, with 8 bases between. The CDR3 loop is CASSLDRTQYF. CDR3 nucleotides: TGTGCCAGCAGCCTAGACAGGACCCAGTACTTC.